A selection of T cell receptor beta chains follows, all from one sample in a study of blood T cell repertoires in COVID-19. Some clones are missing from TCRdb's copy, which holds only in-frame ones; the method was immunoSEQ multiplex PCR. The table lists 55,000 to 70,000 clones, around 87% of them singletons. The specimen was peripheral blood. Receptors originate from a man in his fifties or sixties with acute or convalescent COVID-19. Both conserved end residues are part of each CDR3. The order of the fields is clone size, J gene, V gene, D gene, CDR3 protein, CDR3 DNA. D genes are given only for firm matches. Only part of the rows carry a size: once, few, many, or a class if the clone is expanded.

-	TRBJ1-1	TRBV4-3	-	CASSQLQGEAFF	TGCGCCAGCAGCCAACTACAGGGTGAAGCTTTCTTT
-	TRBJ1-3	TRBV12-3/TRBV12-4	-	CASSLDRRDTIYF	TGTGCCAGCAGTTTGGACCGGCGGGACACCATATATTTT
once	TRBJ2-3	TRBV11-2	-	CASSFSTAPDTQYF	TGTGCCAGCAGCTTTTCCACTGCACCAGATACGCAGTATTTT
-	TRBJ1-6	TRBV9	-	CASQGTSTSPLHF	TGTGCCAGCCAAGGGACTTCGACTTCACCCCTCCACTTT
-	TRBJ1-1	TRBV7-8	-	CASSQLAQGTEAFF	TGTGCCAGCAGCCAATTGGCACAGGGCACTGAAGCTTTCTTT
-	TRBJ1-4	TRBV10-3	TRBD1	CASGQGAEKLFF	TGTGCCAGCGGACAGGGAGCCGAAAAACTGTTTTTT
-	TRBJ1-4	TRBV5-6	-	CASSIRGFNEKLFF	TGTGCCAGCAGCATACGGGGTTTTAATGAAAAACTGTTTTTT
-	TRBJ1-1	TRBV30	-	CAGGDVPGGRLTEAFF	TGTGCCGGCGGGGATGTTCCGGGGGGGCGGCTCACTGAAGCTTTCTTT
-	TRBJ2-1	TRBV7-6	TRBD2	CASTKGAGGSYNEQFF	TGTGCCAGCACTAAGGGAGCGGGGGGGAGCTACAATGAGCAGTTCTTC
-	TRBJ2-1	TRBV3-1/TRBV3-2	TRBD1	CASSQRDRGAFGNEQFF	TGTGCCAGCAGCCAAAGGGACAGGGGCGCTTTCGGCAATGAGCAGTTCTTC